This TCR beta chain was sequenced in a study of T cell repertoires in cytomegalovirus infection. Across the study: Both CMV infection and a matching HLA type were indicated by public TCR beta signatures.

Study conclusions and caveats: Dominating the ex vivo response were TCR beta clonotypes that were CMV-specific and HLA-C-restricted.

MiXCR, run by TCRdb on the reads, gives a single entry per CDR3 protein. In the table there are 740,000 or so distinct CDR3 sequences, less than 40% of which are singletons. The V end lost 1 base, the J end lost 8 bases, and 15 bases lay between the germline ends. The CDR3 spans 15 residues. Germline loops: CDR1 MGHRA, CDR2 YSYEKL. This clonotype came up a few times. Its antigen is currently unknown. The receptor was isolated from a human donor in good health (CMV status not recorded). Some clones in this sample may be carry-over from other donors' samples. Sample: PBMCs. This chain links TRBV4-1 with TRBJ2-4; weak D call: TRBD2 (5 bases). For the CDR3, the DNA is TGCGCCAGCAGCCAAGTCGGACTTCTCGAGGACATTCAGTACTTC. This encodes CASSQVGLLEDIQYF.